The 9 T cell receptor beta chains below come from one sample, sequenced in a study of early T cells in non-severe SARS-CoV-2 infection (dated by TCRdb to about 2021). To prepare the library, 5' RACE was applied. These reads were obtained on a NextSeq 500. The public reads were reanalyzed by TCRdb: fastp trimming at Q25, MiXCR alignment, in-frame beta chains only. Identical CDR3 proteins give one entry, which carries the most common genes and DNA. The sample yields 75,000 to 100,000 distinct CDR3 sequences; about an eighth were counted once. The ten most abundant clones make up roughly 6.4% of the sample. Material for sequencing was whole blood. Receptors were obtained from an adult who was a healthcare worker with PCR-confirmed SARS-CoV-2 infection or an uninfected control (not recorded which).

This chain connects TRBV18 to TRBJ1-1; TRBD1 aligns across 7 bases. Germline CDR1 is KGHSH and CDR2 is LQKENI. There are 15 residues in the CDR3. V was clipped by 2 bases and J by 2 bases; unmatched bases: 5. The CDR3: CASSPATGPNTEAFF. The CDR3 DNA reads as TGTGCCAGCTCACCAGCGACAGGGCCCAACACTGAAGCTTTCTTT.

This clonotype has just a few counts. The chain employs TRBV3-1 and TRBJ2-3; D uncertain. Trimming took off 1 base at V and 5 bases at J, with 7 bases between the two ends. The V gene's germline CDR1 is LGHDT and CDR2 YNNKEL (reference sequence). The CDR3 extends over 13 amino acids. The CDR3 nucleotides read TGTGCCAGCAGCCAAGTTGAAAGAGATACGCAGTATTTT. Translating gives CASSQVERDTQYF.

This chain joins TRBV20-1 and TRBJ2-1, with D possibly being TRBD2 (6 bases). From germline, CDR1 is DFQATT and CDR2 SNEGSKA (reference sequence). The germline V and J ends were trimmed by 5 bases and 0 bases, with 11 bases remaining between them. The CDR3 covers 14 residues. The CDR3: CSAYSGSSYNEQFF. The CDR3 DNA reads TGCAGTGCTTATAGCGGTAGCTCCTACAATGAGCAGTTCTTC.

This clonotype appeared a few times. The rearrangement joins TRBV29-1 to TRBJ2-1; 14 nucleotides line up with TRBD2. CDR1 and CDR2 from the germline V gene are SQVTM and ANQGSEA. The J segment lost 4 bases and the V segment lost 6 bases, leaving 2 bases of the junction unmatched. The CDR3 runs to 14 residues. Here the CDR3 DNA reads TGCAGCGTAGGGACTAGCGGGAGTTACAATGAGCAGTTCTTC. Translated: CSVGTSGSYNEQFF.

This clonotype was observed a handful of times. The chain recombines TRBV27 with TRBJ2-7, with TRBD1 matching 11 bases. The CDR3 has 14 residues. Germline CDR1 is MNHEY and CDR2 is SMNVEV (reference sequence). Trimming removed 6 bases from V and 4 bases from J; junction bases left unmatched: 5. In DNA, the CDR3 is TGTGCCAGCAGCCCCCGGGACAGGGGGTACGAGCAGTACTTC. This codes for CASSPRDRGYEQYF.

This sequence joins TRBV16 and TRBJ1-1; D perhaps matches TRBD1 (5 bases). This CDR3 has 17 amino acids. Trimming cost V 1 base and J 4 bases, with 19 bases left between them. In germline, CDR1 is KGHSY, CDR2 FQNENV. The CDR3: CASSQWFRGKGGTEAFF. DNA of the CDR3: TGTGCCAGCAGCCAATGGTTTCGGGGGAAGGGTGGCACTGAAGCTTTCTTT.

A few counts support this clonotype. The chain recombines TRBV30 with TRBJ2-5; D possibly corresponds to TRBD1 (6 bases). The germline V gene has CDR1 GTSNPN and CDR2 SVGIG (reference sequence). V shed 3 bases and J shed 4 bases, with 12 bases lying between them. This CDR3 contains 13 residues. The CDR3 loop reads CAWRTGYPETQYF. The CDR3 DNA reads TGTGCCTGGAGGACAGGTTACCCAGAGACCCAGTACTTC.

This clonotype has more than one count but fewer than ten. In nucleotides, the CDR3 is TGTGCCAGCTCCTCCCGAACAGGGGGTGATAAGCAGTTCTTC. This codes for CASSSRTGGDKQFF. V is TRBV11-1 and J is TRBJ2-1, with 8 bases fitting TRBD1. CDR3 length: 14 residues. With V trimmed by 8 bases and J by 11 bases, 14 bases remained unmatched. Per germline, CDR1 SGHAT and CDR2 FQDESV (reference sequence).

V gene TRBV19 combines with J gene TRBJ2-1, with D possibly TRBD2 on 5 matching bases. Trimming cost V 1 base and J 10 bases, with 11 bases left between them. CDR3 length: 13 amino acids. Germline assignment: CDR1 LNHDA and CDR2 SQIVND (reference sequence). CDR3 nucleotide sequence: TGTGCCAGTAGTATAGGAGAGGGTGACGAGCAGTTCTTC. This encodes CASSIGEGDEQFF.